This T cell receptor (beta chain) was sequenced during a study of blood T cell repertoires in COVID-19. Profiling relied on immunoSEQ multiplex PCR, and the TCRdb table lists in-frame clones only, not all of them. The top ten hold 0.95% to 1.3% of the sample, which has about 190,000 clones, about 85% seen once. The CDR3 has 12 amino acids. Trimming took 0 bases from V and 4 from J, leaving 6 bases between them. The germline V gene encodes CDR1 GTSNPN and CDR2 SVGIG (reference sequence). Concerning this clone itself: Additional DNA sequences in this sample encode the identical CDR3.

This clonotype was sampled from a man aged 30 to 45 with acute or convalescent COVID-19. The chain joins TRBV30 to TRBJ1-2; D is uncertain. Sample: peripheral blood. In DNA, the CDR3 is TGTGCCTGGAGTGTACAAAGCTATGGCTACACCTTC. Its translation is CAWSVQSYGYTF.